Listed here are 15 T cell receptor beta chains from one sample, sequenced in a study of blood T cells in healthy people across ages. Combining a sample-barcoded 5' primer with a J-beta primer mix, a second PCR ran for about 7 to 11 cycles. TCRdb fed the 5' RACE reads into MiXCR, producing one record per CDR3 protein. This sample carries 1.5 million to 2 million distinct CDR3 sequences, less than 50% of them seen once, and the ten largest clones take around 2.1%. Sequencing was performed on blood. These receptors were collected from a woman in her 40s in good health.

The chain recombines TRBV11-3 with TRBJ2-1; D is possibly TRBD1 (5 bases). CDR3 length: 16 amino acids. The germline gives CDR1 SGHNT, CDR2 YENEEA. V lost 1 base to trimming and J lost 7 bases, with 17 bases between them. This CDR3 is CASSLVYPRALNEQFF. The CDR3, as DNA: TGTGCCAGCAGCTTAGTCTATCCCAGGGCCTTAAATGAGCAGTTCTTC.

To note about this clonotype: An end of the junction differs from the germline gene, which may be a read error. The V call is TRBV4-2, the J call TRBJ2-1; a weak D match, TRBD2 (6 bases). Germline CDR1 and CDR2: LGHNA and YNFKEQ. The CDR3 is made up of 17 amino acids. In nucleotides, the CDR3 is TGTGTCAGCAGCCAAGAATTGCGAACGGGGGCCTACAATGAGCAGTTCTTC. This sequence encodes CVSSQELRTGAYNEQFF.

This clonotype has a handful of counts. The rearrangement uses TRBV25-1 and TRBJ1-6, with D tentatively TRBD1 (5 bases). Germline-derived CDR1 and CDR2 are MGHDK and SYGVNS. V dropped 8 bases and J dropped 9 bases, with 26 bases sitting between them. This CDR3 has 17 amino acids. As DNA, the CDR3 is TGTGCCAGCTCCGATCCCCCCACCGGGACCGGGACTTCACCCCTCCACTTT. It specifies CASSDPPTGTGTSPLHF.

This clonotype was found a few times. The chain combines TRBV7-9 with TRBJ2-1, with 7 bases that match TRBD2. J lost 7 bases, V lost 2 bases, and 8 bases had no gene match. The CDR3 has 15 residues. Germline V gives CDR1 SEHNR, CDR2 FQNEAQ (reference sequence). The CDR3 bases are TGTGCCAGCAGCTTACGGGACTATGACTTGAATGAGCAGTTCTTC. Translating gives CASSLRDYDLNEQFF.

This sequence joins TRBV12-3 or TRBV12-4 and TRBJ1-4; possible D gene TRBD1, 6 bases. V lost 6 bases and J lost 4, with 21 bases in between. The CDR3 extends over 17 amino acids. CDR3 amino acids: CASRSGPGGQINEKLFF. CDR3 in DNA: TGTGCCAGCAGATCCGGCCCCGGAGGACAGATTAATGAAAAACTGTTTTTT.

CDR3 sequence: CASSPDLEGEQFF. The CDR3 bases are TGTGCCAGCAGCCCCGATCTGGAGGGTGAGCAGTTCTTC. The chain joins TRBV9 to TRBJ2-1; a weak D match, TRBD2 (6 bases). Germline V CDR1 and CDR2: SGDLS, YYNGEE. This CDR3 has 13 residues. Deletions cut 4 bases from V and 9 bases from J, with 14 bases between. The variable domain in full, with the rest retrieved from reference TRBV9 and TRBJ2-1, is DSGVTQTPKHLITATGQRVTLRCSPRSGDLSVYWYQQSLDQGLQFLIQYYNGEERAKGNILERFSAQQFPDLHSELNLSSLELGDSALYFCASSPDLEGEQFFGPGTRLTVL.

The rearrangement uses TRBV28 and TRBJ2-7; 7 nucleotides align to TRBD1. The J call may not be correct, given that the DNA end is closer to TRBJ2-4. Per germline, CDR1 MDHEN and CDR2 SYDVKM. There are 15 residues in the CDR3. The CDR3 nucleotides read TGTGCCAGCAGTCCCCCGGGGACAGTTAAAAACATTCAGTACTTC. It is translated as CASSPPGTVKNIQYF.

V and J are TRBV18 and TRBJ2-7, with TRBD2 matching over 12 bases. V lost 4 bases, J lost 1 base, and 5 bases stayed unmatched. Germline CDR1 is KGHSH and CDR2 is LQKENI. This CDR3 comprises 16 residues. The CDR3 coding sequence is TGTGCCAGCTCACTCTCACTAGCGGGGGGATCCTACGAGCAGTACTTC. Its translation is CASSLSLAGGSYEQYF.

The chain combines TRBV27 with TRBJ1-1; D not resolved. Trimming cost V 10 bases and J 0 bases, with 18 bases left between them. The CDR3 loop spans 15 amino acids. Germline V gives CDR1 MNHEY, CDR2 SMNVEV (reference sequence). The CDR3 DNA sequence: TGTGCCACCCAGAGTCCAGGATCCATGAACACTGAAGCTTTCTTT. Translating it yields CATQSPGSMNTEAFF.

The chain employs TRBV29-1 and TRBJ2-7; possibly TRBD1 for D (5 bases). The length of the CDR3 is 15 residues. The germline V gene encodes CDR1 SQVTM and CDR2 ANQGSEA. Trimming stripped 2 bases from V and 4 bases from J, with 18 bases between. The CDR3 nucleotides read TGCAGCGTTGAATATTGGTCAGGGCAAGAGTACGAGCAGTACTTC. This codes for CSVEYWSGQEYEQYF.

Ten or more counts support this clonotype. The chain couples TRBV4-1 to TRBJ2-1; D is unresolved. CDR3 length: 15 amino acids. V lost 6 bases to trimming and J lost 5 bases, with 17 bases between them. CDR1 is MGHRA, CDR2 YSYEKL, per germline. CDR3 coding DNA: TGCGCCAGCAGTCCTCCCGGCGTTTCCCACAATGAGCAGTTCTTC. This translates into CASSPPGVSHNEQFF.

V and J are TRBV7-2 and TRBJ2-1; 15 positions match TRBD2. Germline V gene sequence: CDR1 SGHTA, CDR2 FQGNSA. The CDR3 runs to 18 residues. V shed 5 bases and J 7 bases; nucleotides not matched to a gene: 12. CDR3 nucleotides: TGTGCCAGCAGCCCGATTAGGACTAGCGGGGGGGCCGGGAATGAGCAGTTCTTC. Its translation: CASSPIRTSGGAGNEQFF.

CDR3 sequence (DNA): TGTGCCAGCAGTCCCACGGTTTATAGAGGGCAAGAGACCCAGTACTTC. It encodes CASSPTVYRGQETQYF. This sequence joins TRBV12-3 or TRBV12-4 and TRBJ2-5; D perhaps matches TRBD2 (5 bases). The V gene lost 5 bases and the J gene lost 2 bases, with 18 bases spanning the gap. The CDR3 is 16 residues long.

This rearrangement joins TRBV9 to TRBJ2-7, with TRBD1 matching 11 bases. Germline CDR1 is SGDLS and CDR2 is YYNGEE. The CDR3 runs to 15 residues. V was clipped by 8 bases and J by 4 bases; unmatched bases: 11. In DNA, the CDR3 is TGTGCCAGTAGCCAGCGCGGGACAGGGGGATACGAGCAGTACTTC. This gives the protein CASSQRGTGGYEQYF.

The V call is TRBV5-1, the J call TRBJ2-3; D remains unclear. Per germline, CDR1 SGHRS and CDR2 YFSETQ. This CDR3 region has 18 residues. The ends were cut back, 0 bases at V and 7 bases at J, with 24 bases in the middle. The CDR3 nucleotides are TGCGCCAGCAGCTTGGCCCGTGCTGGCCAGCTCAACTCACATACGCAGTATTTT. Translated: CASSLARAGQLNSHTQYF. Based on the CDR3 plus reference TRBV5-1 and TRBJ2-3, the full variable domain is KAGVTQTPRYLIKTRGQQVTLSCSPISGHRSVSWYQQTPGQGLQFLFEYFSETQRNKGNFPGRFSGRQFSNSRSEMNVSTLELGDSALYLCASSLARAGQLNSHTQYFGPGTRLTVL.